This entry is about one T cell receptor (beta chain). This clone's antigen is unknown. Base qualities are not at hand, and no much larger clone is one base apart. This CDR3 is also generated by other DNA sequences in the sample. This specimen comes from a study of shared clonotypes between healthy human individuals (dated by TCRdb to 2020 to 2022). At the level of the whole study: The cohort comprised a couple of women and a few men aged 18 to 49 years. Per donor, three plates each were used for CD4 naive and CD4 memory, two for CD8 naive, and one for CD8 memory. To estimate repertoire size and how much clonotype sharing occurs between individuals, the study deeply sequenced the blood TCR repertoires of several healthy adults. Different laboratories and diverse techniques were used to prepare libraries and sequence TCR repertoires, to increase sequencing depth and limit assay-specific biases. Between about 0.94 and 10 billion PBMCs per donor were obtained by leukapheresis.

TCR CDR3 regions were amplified from genomic DNA by multiplex PCR using the deep immunoSEQ assay. Extracted genomic DNA from each cell subset was distributed evenly across all wells of several immunoSEQ 96-well plates, and each plate was treated as a replicate. For sorted subsets, approximately 200 ng of genomic DNA, equivalent to around 29,000 T cell genomes, went into each replicate PCR. Purified libraries were measured with a Qubit 3.0 fluorometer, size-checked on a Bioanalyzer 2100, and measured again with the KAPA Library Quantification kit. Every immunoSEQ 96-well plate was sequenced on a dedicated single-read 150-cycle Illumina NextSeq 550 flow cell. The study's processing was this. Because only junctional sequences without quality scores were contained in the immunoSEQ output, filtering matching that applied to full-length reads could not be performed. Sequences were annotated with PyIR, a Python wrapper for IgBLAST v1.9, using IMGT germline references to assign V/J genes and CDR3. Reads were removed for weak V/J assignments (E-value above 1e-6), missing CDR3, stop codons, out-of-frame junctions, or ambiguous translated residues. A V3J clonotype was defined by an identical inferred V gene, J gene, and CDR3 amino acid sequence. To compute the percentage overlap between repertoires, the number of shared unique clonotypes was divided by the size of the smaller repertoire. Repertoire richness was assessed with RTK rarefaction, the Chao1 estimator, and Recon v2.1 estimates of unobserved clonotypes. For all TCRbeta clonotypes obtained by the gDNA method from a handful of donors, generation probabilities were computed with OLGA. TCRdb holds this immuneACCESS table with in-frame rearrangements only. Some clones are missing; in checked studies, unresolved V genes explain under half, and the rest has no known cause. V, J and clone size derive from that table, while D and trimming were established from the DNA sequence. This sample holds about 2 million clones; roughly 96% were observed only once. The ten biggest clones cover under 0.15% of the sample.

Trimming at the junction amounts to 1 base on V and 0 bases on J, and the germline ends lie 6 bases apart. Via the germline V gene (reference sequence), CDR1 is GTSNPN and CDR2 SVGIG. The CDR3 spans 13 residues, from the cysteine through the phenylalanine. Just CDR3 DNA is preserved here, 39 bases in frame from base 1. Healthy HIV-negative adults with no recently reported acute infections or vaccinations were included as donors. All donors were Caucasian adults living in Nashville, Tennessee, USA. CD4+ T cells were enriched by magnetic negative selection, after which naive cells were positively selected on CD45RA and the negative fraction was taken as the memory subset. Blood was obtained by leukapheresis, after which PBMCs were separated by Ficoll-Histopaque density gradient centrifugation and cryopreserved in liquid nitrogen vapor phase. Purity and quantity of every magnetically sorted T cell population were checked by analytical flow cytometry. Genomic DNA was isolated from every sorted fraction and measured by UV absorbance on a Nanodrop 2000c.

The paper's findings and limits, for the study overall: When four donors were compared, the shared fraction of clonotypes was 5% to 6.5% for naive CD4, around 4% for naive CD8, more than 2% for memory CD4, and around 0.4% for memory CD8. Pairwise subsampling indicated that sequencing depth was expected to affect the degree of clonotype sharing among donors. Even with the large sequencing depth, rarefaction of the sorted-subset datasets indicated that sequencing was incomplete. Compared with non-shared clonotypes, the clonotypes found in all four sorted-subset donors had higher generation probabilities. Because the study included only a small number of donors, the genetic and exposure-history diversity represented was limited. Naive subsets generally had larger estimated clonotype richness than memory subsets did. Sampling was restricted to blood, and TCR repertoires in tissues likely differ from the TCR repertoires found in blood.

Recombination linked TRBV30 to TRBJ1-1; too little of a D gene remains to name it. Material for sequencing was naive CD4+ T cells sorted from blood. What this sample's cell subset or site label stands for: CD45RA+ positively selected. This receptor was obtained from a man in his late teens or twenties in good health. The DNA is as follows: TGTGCCTGGAGTGCGAAGATGAACACTGAAGCTTTCTTT. Translated, it reads CAWSAKMNTEAFF.